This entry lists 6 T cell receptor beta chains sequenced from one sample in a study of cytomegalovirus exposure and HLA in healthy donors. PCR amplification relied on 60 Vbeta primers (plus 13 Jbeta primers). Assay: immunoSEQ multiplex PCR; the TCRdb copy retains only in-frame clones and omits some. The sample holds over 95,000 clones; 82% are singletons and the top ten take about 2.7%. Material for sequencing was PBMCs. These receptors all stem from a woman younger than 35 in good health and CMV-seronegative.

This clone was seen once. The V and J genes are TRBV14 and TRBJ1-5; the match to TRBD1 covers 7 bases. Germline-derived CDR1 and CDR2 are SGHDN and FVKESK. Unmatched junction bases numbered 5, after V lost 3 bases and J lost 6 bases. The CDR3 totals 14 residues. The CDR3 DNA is TGTGCCAGCAGCCATCAGGGGGTCGGTCAGCCCCAGCATTTT. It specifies CASSHQGVGQPQHF.

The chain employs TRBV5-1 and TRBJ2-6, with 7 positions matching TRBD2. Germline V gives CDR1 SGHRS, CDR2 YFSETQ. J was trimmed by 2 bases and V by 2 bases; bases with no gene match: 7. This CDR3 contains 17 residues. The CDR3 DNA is TGCGCCAGCAGCTTAGGCGGGAGAGGAACTGGGGCCAACGTCCTGACTTTC. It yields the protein CASSLGGRGTGANVLTF.

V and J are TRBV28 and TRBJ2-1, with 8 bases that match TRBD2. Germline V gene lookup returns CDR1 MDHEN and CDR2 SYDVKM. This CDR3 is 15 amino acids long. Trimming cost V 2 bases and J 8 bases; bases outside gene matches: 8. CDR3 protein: CASSLRRGGRHEQFF. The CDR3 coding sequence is TGTGCCAGCAGTTTACGGCGCGGGGGGCGCCATGAGCAGTTCTTC.

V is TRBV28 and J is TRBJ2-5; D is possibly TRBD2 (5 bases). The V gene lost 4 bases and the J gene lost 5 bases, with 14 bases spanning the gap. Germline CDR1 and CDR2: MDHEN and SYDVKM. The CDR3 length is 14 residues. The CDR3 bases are TGTGCCAGCAGTTGGGGTAGCGTCCGGGAGACCCAGTACTTC. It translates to CASSWGSVRETQYF.

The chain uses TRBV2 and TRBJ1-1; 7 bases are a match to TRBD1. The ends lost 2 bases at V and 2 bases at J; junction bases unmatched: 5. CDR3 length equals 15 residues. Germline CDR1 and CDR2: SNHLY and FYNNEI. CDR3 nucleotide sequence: TGTGCCAGCAGTGAACCGGGACAGTCCAACACTGAAGCTTTCTTT. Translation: CASSEPGQSNTEAFF.

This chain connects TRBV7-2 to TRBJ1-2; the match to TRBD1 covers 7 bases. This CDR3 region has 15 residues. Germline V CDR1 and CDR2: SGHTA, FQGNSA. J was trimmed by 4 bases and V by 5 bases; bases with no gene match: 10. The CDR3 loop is CASSPQYHRGYGYTF. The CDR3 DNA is TGTGCCAGCAGCCCCCAATACCACAGGGGCTATGGCTACACCTTC.